This T cell receptor (beta chain) is drawn from a study of cytotoxic CD8 clonotypes in ibrutinib-treated CLL. Study-wide background: Once patients had received a median approximately twelve months of treatment, range 6 to 36, response samples were obtained.

Around 2 micrograms of genomic DNA came from cryopreserved PBMCs for TCR beta libraries. This clone appeared once. Its antigen is not identified. Notes on the study in general: Clonality correlated strongly with circulating CD8+ T cells and exceeded age-matched healthy donors at baseline. Sample timing was unmatched between remission and later-progressing patients; lymph nodes unstudied.

Repertoires were generated with immunoSEQ multiplex PCR, while TCRdb's copy carries only in-frame clones and drops some. The sample consists of roughly 52,000 clones, 53% of them appearing once. The sequenced sample was PBMCs, obtained after 12 months of ibrutinib treatment. The clonotype comes from a human donor with chronic lymphocytic leukemia.

The CDR3 bases are TGTGCAGCCGGGACAGTATTCTCTGGGGCCAACGTCCTGACTTTC. Protein: CAAGTVFSGANVLTF. The chain joins TRBV28 to TRBJ2-6; 7 nucleotides align to TRBD1. Looked up from germline, CDR1 is MDHEN and CDR2 is SYDVKM. The CDR3 spans 15 residues.